The T cell receptor beta chain under discussion was sequenced for a study of cytotoxic CD8 clonotypes in ibrutinib-treated CLL. This clone was counted a single time. Only in-frame clones appear in the TCRdb table, and some are missing; sequencing was by immunoSEQ multiplex PCR. The repertoire holds over 100,000 clones, with over 75% as singletons. The CDR3 extends over 13 amino acids. V shed 9 bases and J shed 5 bases, with 15 bases lying between them. Looked up from germline, CDR1 is LNHDA and CDR2 is SQIVND (reference sequence). The specimen was PBMCs, collected after 24 months of ibrutinib treatment. This receptor was obtained from a human donor with chronic lymphocytic leukemia. This sequence joins TRBV19 and TRBJ2-3, with D perhaps TRBD2 (6 bases). The CDR3 is CASSRGDQDTQYF. DNA for the CDR3: TGTGCCAGCTCGCGGGGCGACCAAGATACGCAGTATTTT.